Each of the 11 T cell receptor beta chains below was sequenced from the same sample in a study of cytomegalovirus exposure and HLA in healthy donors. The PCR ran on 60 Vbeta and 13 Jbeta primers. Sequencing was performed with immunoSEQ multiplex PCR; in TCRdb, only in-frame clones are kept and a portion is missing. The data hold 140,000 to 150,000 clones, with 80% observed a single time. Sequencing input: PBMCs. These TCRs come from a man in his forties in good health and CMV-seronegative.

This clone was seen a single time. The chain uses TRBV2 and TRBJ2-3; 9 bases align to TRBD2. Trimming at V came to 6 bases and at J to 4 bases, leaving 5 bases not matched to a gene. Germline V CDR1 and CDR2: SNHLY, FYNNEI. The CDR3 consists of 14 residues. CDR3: CASRRAGGPDTQYF. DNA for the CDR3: TGTGCCAGCAGAAGGGCGGGGGGGCCAGATACGCAGTATTTT. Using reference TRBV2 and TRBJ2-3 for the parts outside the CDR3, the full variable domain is EPEVTQTPSHQVTQMGQEVILRCVPISNHLYFYWYRQILGQKVEFLVSFYNNEISEKSEIFDDQFSVERPDGSNFTLKIRSTKLEDSAMYFCASRRAGGPDTQYFGPGTRLTVL.

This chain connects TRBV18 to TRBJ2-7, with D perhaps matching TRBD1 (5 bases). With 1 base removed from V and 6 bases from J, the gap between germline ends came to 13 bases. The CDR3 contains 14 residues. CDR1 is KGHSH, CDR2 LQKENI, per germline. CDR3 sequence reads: CASSPRDSPGEQYF. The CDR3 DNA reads TGTGCCAGCTCACCACGTGACAGTCCCGGCGAGCAGTACTTC.

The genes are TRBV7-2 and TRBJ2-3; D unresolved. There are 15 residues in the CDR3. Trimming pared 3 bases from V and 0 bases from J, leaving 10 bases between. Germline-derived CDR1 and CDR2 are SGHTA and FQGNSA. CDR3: CASSLSQLSTDTQYF. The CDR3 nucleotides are TGTGCCAGCAGCTTGTCACAGCTTAGCACAGATACGCAGTATTTT.

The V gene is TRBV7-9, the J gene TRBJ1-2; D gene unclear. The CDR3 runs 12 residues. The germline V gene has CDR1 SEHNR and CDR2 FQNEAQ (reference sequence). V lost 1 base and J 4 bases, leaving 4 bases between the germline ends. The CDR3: CASSLGAYGYTF. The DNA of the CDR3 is TGTGCCAGCAGCTTAGGGGCCTATGGCTACACCTTC.

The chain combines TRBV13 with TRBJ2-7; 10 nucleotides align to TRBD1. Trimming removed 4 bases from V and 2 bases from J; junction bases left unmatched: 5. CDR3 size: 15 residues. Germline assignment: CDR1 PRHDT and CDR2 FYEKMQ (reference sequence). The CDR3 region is CASSSGQGKPYEQYF. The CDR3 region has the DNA TGTGCCAGCAGCTCGGGACAGGGGAAACCCTACGAGCAGTACTTC.

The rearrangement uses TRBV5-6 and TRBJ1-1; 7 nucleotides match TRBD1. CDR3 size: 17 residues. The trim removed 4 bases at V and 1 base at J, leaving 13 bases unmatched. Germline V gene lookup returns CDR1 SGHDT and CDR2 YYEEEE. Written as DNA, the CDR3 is TGTGCCAGCAGCCCTCGGACAGGCAGAATGGGGAACACTGAAGCTTTCTTT. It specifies CASSPRTGRMGNTEAFF. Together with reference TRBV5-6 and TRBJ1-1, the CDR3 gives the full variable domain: DAGVTQSPTHLIKTRGQQVTLRCSPKSGHDTVSWYQQALGQGPQFIFQYYEEEERQRGNFPDRFSGHQFPNYSSELNVNALLLGDSALYLCASSPRTGRMGNTEAFFGQGTRLTVV.

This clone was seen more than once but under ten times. This CDR3 is CASSTLPTGRSPLHF. For the CDR3, the DNA is TGTGCCAGCAGTACACTACCGACAGGGAGGTCACCCCTCCACTTT. This chain joins TRBV28 and TRBJ1-6, with 7 bases fitting TRBD1. Unmatched junction bases numbered 11, after V lost 5 bases and J lost 10 bases. The CDR3 contains 15 residues. Germline loops: CDR1 MDHEN, CDR2 SYDVKM.

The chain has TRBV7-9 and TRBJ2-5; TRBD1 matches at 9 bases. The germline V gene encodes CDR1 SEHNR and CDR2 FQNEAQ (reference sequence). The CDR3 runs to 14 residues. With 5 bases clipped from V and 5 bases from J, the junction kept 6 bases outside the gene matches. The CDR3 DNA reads TGTGCCAGCAGCCCGTACGGACAGGGGGAGACCCAGTACTTC. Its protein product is CASSPYGQGETQYF. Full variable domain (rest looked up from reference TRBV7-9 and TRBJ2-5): DTGVSQNPRHKITKRGQNVTFRCDPISEHNRLYWYRQTLGQGPEFLTYFQNEAQLEKSRLLSDRFSAERPKGSFSTLEIQRTEQGDSAMYLCASSPYGQGETQYFGPGTRLLVL.

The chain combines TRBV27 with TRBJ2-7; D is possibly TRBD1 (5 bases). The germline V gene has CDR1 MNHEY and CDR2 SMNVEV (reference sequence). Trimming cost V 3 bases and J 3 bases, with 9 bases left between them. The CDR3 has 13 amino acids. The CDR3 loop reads CASSFDRYYEQYF. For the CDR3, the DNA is TGTGCCAGCAGTTTCGACAGATACTACGAGCAGTACTTC.

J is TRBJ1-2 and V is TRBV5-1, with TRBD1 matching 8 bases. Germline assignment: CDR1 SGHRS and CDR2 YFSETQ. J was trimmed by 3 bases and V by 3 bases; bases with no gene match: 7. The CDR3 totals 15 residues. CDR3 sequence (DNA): TGCGCCAGCAGCTCAGAAACAGGGGGATACTATGGCTACACCTTC. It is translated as CASSSETGGYYGYTF.

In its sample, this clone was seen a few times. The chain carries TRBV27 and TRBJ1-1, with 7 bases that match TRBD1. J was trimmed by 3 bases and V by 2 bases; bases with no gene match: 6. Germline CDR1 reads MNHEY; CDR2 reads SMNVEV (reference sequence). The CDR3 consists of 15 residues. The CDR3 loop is CASSLRGLGDTEAFF. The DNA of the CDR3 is TGTGCCAGCAGTTTAAGGGGGCTAGGGGACACTGAAGCTTTCTTT.